The clone carrying this T cell receptor beta chain was seen a few times. Its antigen is unidentified. All of the sorted populations showed purity greater than 95%. The source of the sample is a study of beta chain features in type 1 diabetes. Findings of the study overall: In all four CD4+ subsets, TCRB CDR3 length was significantly, moderately reduced in type 1 diabetes. Relative to healthy donors, patients appeared to have naive, central memory and Treg TCRB repertoires that were more similar.

The study reverse transcribed the entire isolated RNA, so it sequenced expressed TCRB transcripts. The repertoire was sequenced with immunoSEQ multiplex PCR; TCRdb's copy has only in-frame clones and lacks some. The sample has about 620,000 clones, 15% to 17% seen once; the top ten hold about 0.097%. This CDR3 comprises 15 residues. Trimming cost V 5 bases and J 2 bases, with 15 bases left between them. Germline assignment: CDR1 SGHAT and CDR2 FQDESV (reference sequence). This chain joins TRBV11-1 and TRBJ1-2; D is uncertain. Input material: naive CD4+ T cells from blood. The TCR comes from a man younger than 35 in good health. The DNA for the CDR3 is TGTGCCAGCAGCCCGTCGATGCAAAGGAACTATGGCTACACCTTC. This codes for CASSPSMQRNYGYTF. The variable domain in full, with the rest retrieved from reference TRBV11-1 and TRBJ1-2, is EAEVAQSPRYKITEKSQAVAFWCDPISGHATLYWYRQILGQGPELLVQFQDESVVDDSQLPKDRFSAERLKGVDSTLKIQPAELGDSAMYLCASSPSMQRNYGYTFGSGTRLTVV.